These T cell receptor beta chains were read from a single sample in a study of PD-L1 blockade in urothelial cancer. Produced via immunoSEQ multiplex PCR; TCRdb's table is partial and in-frame only. Of about 87,000 clones in the sample, about 90% were seen once. The material was PBMCs, obtained around atezolizumab (anti-PD-L1) treatment. The receptors here all came from a woman over 75 with urothelial cancer. Both conserved end residues are part of each CDR3. The order of the fields is J gene, V gene, D gene, clone size, CDR3 protein, CDR3 DNA. The D gene is left open where the match is weak. Size is omitted from some rows. Given values are once, few, many or a class for expanded clones.

j_call: TRBJ1-2
v_call: TRBV6-1
d_call: NA
clone_size: NA
cdr3_aa: CASSGVGGLGYGYTF
cdr3_nt: TGTGCCAGCAGTGGCGTAGGAGGGTTGGGGTATGGCTACACCTTC

j_call: TRBJ2-5
v_call: TRBV15
d_call: NA
clone_size: NA
cdr3_aa: CATSRVLTVQETQYF
cdr3_nt: TGTGCCACCAGCAGAGTCCTGACAGTCCAAGAGACCCAGTACTTC

j_call: TRBJ2-2
v_call: TRBV9
d_call: NA
clone_size: NA
cdr3_aa: CASSAGPGARGGELFF
cdr3_nt: TGTGCCAGCAGCGCAGGCCCTGGGGCCCGCGGCGGGGAGCTGTTTTTT

j_call: TRBJ2-2
v_call: TRBV27
d_call: TRBD2
clone_size: NA
cdr3_aa: CASSLSGGRARAGELFF
cdr3_nt: TGTGCCAGCAGTTTATCTGGGGGGAGGGCTCGGGCCGGGGAGCTGTTTTTT

j_call: TRBJ2-1
v_call: TRBV11-2
d_call: TRBD2
clone_size: NA
cdr3_aa: CASSLLANEQFF
cdr3_nt: TGTGCCAGCAGCCTACTAGCGAATGAGCAGTTCTTC

j_call: TRBJ1-2
v_call: TRBV18
d_call: TRBD1
clone_size: NA
cdr3_aa: CASSPTGIGGYTF
cdr3_nt: TGTGCCAGCTCTCCGACAGGGATCGGCGGCTACACCTTC

j_call: TRBJ2-1
v_call: TRBV10-3
d_call: NA
clone_size: NA
cdr3_aa: CAISAVREQFF
cdr3_nt: TGTGCCATCAGTGCCGTCCGTGAGCAGTTCTTC

j_call: TRBJ2-7
v_call: TRBV5-1
d_call: NA
clone_size: NA
cdr3_aa: CASSQGHYEQYF
cdr3_nt: TGCGCCAGCAGCCAAGGACATTACGAGCAGTACTTC

j_call: TRBJ2-3
v_call: TRBV2
d_call: NA
clone_size: NA
cdr3_aa: CAEGGDTDTQYF
cdr3_nt: TGTGCCGAGGGCGGGGACACAGATACGCAGTATTTT

j_call: TRBJ2-7
v_call: TRBV4-1
d_call: TRBD2
clone_size: NA
cdr3_aa: CASSQDASGRSYEQYF
cdr3_nt: TGCGCCAGCAGCCAAGACGCTAGCGGGAGATCCTACGAGCAGTACTTC

j_call: TRBJ2-2
v_call: TRBV19
d_call: TRBD1
clone_size: NA
cdr3_aa: CASSARQGAISGELFF
cdr3_nt: TGTGCCAGTAGTGCCAGACAGGGGGCGATTTCCGGGGAGCTGTTTTTT

j_call: TRBJ1-1
v_call: TRBV5-8
d_call: NA
clone_size: NA
cdr3_aa: CASSTQQGGGTEAFF
cdr3_nt: TGTGCCAGCAGCACTCAACAGGGCGGAGGCACTGAAGCTTTCTTT

j_call: TRBJ1-2
v_call: TRBV5-1
d_call: TRBD1
clone_size: few
cdr3_aa: CASSLSQGQGAPGYTF
cdr3_nt: TGCGCCAGCAGCTTATCCCAGGGACAGGGGGCTCCTGGCTACACCTTC

j_call: TRBJ1-1
v_call: TRBV6-5
d_call: TRBD1
clone_size: NA
cdr3_aa: CASSQGQVHEAFF
cdr3_nt: TGTGCCAGCAGCCAGGGACAGGTTCATGAAGCTTTCTTT

j_call: TRBJ2-1
v_call: TRBV2
d_call: TRBD2
clone_size: NA
cdr3_aa: CASSGQTSGSIYEQFF
cdr3_nt: TGTGCCAGCAGTGGCCAGACTAGCGGGAGCATCTATGAGCAGTTCTTC

j_call: TRBJ2-6
v_call: TRBV10-2
d_call: TRBD1
clone_size: NA
cdr3_aa: CASSPRQGASPLTGANVLTF
cdr3_nt: TGCGCCAGCAGCCCCCGACAGGGGGCCTCCCCTCTGACCGGGGCCAACGTCCTGACTTTC

j_call: TRBJ2-7
v_call: TRBV6-5
d_call: NA
clone_size: NA
cdr3_aa: CASSRDTGEQYF
cdr3_nt: TGTGCCAGCAGCCGGGACACGGGTGAGCAGTACTTC

j_call: TRBJ1-3
v_call: TRBV2
d_call: NA
clone_size: NA
cdr3_aa: CASSEGRTISGNTIYF
cdr3_nt: TGTGCCAGCAGTGAGGGCAGAACCATCTCTGGAAACACCATATATTTT

j_call: TRBJ2-5
v_call: TRBV5-1
d_call: NA
clone_size: NA
cdr3_aa: CASSPQGYRETQYF
cdr3_nt: TGCGCCAGCAGCCCGCAGGGGTATCGGGAGACCCAGTACTTC

j_call: TRBJ2-1
v_call: TRBV15
d_call: NA
clone_size: NA
cdr3_aa: CATSRDFGGQRRTDNEQFF
cdr3_nt: TGTGCCACCAGCAGAGACTTCGGGGGGCAGCGACGGACAGACAATGAGCAGTTCTTC

j_call: TRBJ1-2
v_call: TRBV27
d_call: TRBD1
clone_size: NA
cdr3_aa: CASSPLGDRANYGYTF
cdr3_nt: TGTGCCAGCAGTCCCTTAGGGGACAGGGCTAACTATGGCTACACCTTC

j_call: TRBJ2-1
v_call: TRBV19
d_call: NA
clone_size: NA
cdr3_aa: CASSILGTPLNEQFF
cdr3_nt: TGTGCCAGTAGTATCCTCGGGACTCCACTCAATGAGCAGTTCTTC

j_call: TRBJ2-3
v_call: TRBV19
d_call: TRBD1
clone_size: once
cdr3_aa: CASSIRRGRTDTQYF
cdr3_nt: TGTGCCAGTAGTATCAGAAGGGGGCGCACAGATACGCAGTATTTT

j_call: TRBJ1-2
v_call: TRBV11-2
d_call: NA
clone_size: NA
cdr3_aa: CASSLVALANYGYTF
cdr3_nt: TGTGCCAGCAGCTTAGTCGCGTTAGCTAACTATGGCTACACCTTC

j_call: TRBJ2-1
v_call: TRBV6-1
d_call: TRBD1
clone_size: NA
cdr3_aa: CASSASGTGNYNEQFF
cdr3_nt: TGTGCCAGCAGTGCGTCCGGGACAGGGAACTACAATGAGCAGTTCTTC

j_call: TRBJ1-1
v_call: TRBV7-7
d_call: NA
clone_size: few
cdr3_aa: CASSLESGTEAFF
cdr3_nt: TGTGCCAGCAGCCTCGAGTCCGGCACTGAAGCTTTCTTT

j_call: TRBJ2-1
v_call: TRBV5-1
d_call: NA
clone_size: NA
cdr3_aa: CASSLADPGNNEQFF
cdr3_nt: TGCGCCAGCAGCTTGGCCGACCCCGGGAACAATGAGCAGTTCTTC

j_call: TRBJ1-1
v_call: TRBV28
d_call: NA
clone_size: NA
cdr3_aa: CASSLSGGAGSTEAFF
cdr3_nt: TGTGCCAGCAGTCTCTCTGGGGGGGCAGGGAGCACTGAAGCTTTCTTT

j_call: TRBJ2-1
v_call: TRBV11-2
d_call: NA
clone_size: NA
cdr3_aa: CASSLGPDNEQFF
cdr3_nt: TGTGCCAGCAGCTTAGGCCCAGACAATGAGCAGTTCTTC

j_call: TRBJ2-2
v_call: TRBV27
d_call: TRBD1
clone_size: NA
cdr3_aa: CASSLLIGTGNIPLANTGELFF
cdr3_nt: TGTGCCAGCAGTTTACTCATCGGGACAGGGAATATCCCCTTAGCGAACACCGGGGAGCTGTTTTTT

j_call: TRBJ1-3
v_call: TRBV28
d_call: NA
clone_size: NA
cdr3_aa: CASSLYTPGGSGNTIYF
cdr3_nt: TGTGCCAGCAGTTTATACACTCCCGGGGGATCTGGAAACACCATATATTTT

j_call: TRBJ1-5
v_call: TRBV4-1
d_call: NA
clone_size: once
cdr3_aa: CASSQDGGAGQPQHF
cdr3_nt: TGCGCCAGCAGCCAAGATGGAGGGGCCGGTCAGCCCCAGCATTTT